This TCR beta chain was captured in a study of vaccination and CD4 T cells after COVID-19. As for the study in general: By nasal swab PCR, the convalescent patients were SARS-CoV-2 positive, with about 10 mild cases and one severe. Study results and limitations: Convalescent patients had 304 of 307 vaccine-specific clones showing spike mono-reactivity.

An Oncomine TCR Beta short-read assay was used to sequence the DNA from cultured CD4+ T cells. TCRdb processed the PCR reads anew with MiXCR; each CDR3 protein has one entry. The data show approximately 12,000 distinct CDR3 sequences, with 45% to 50% seen just once and about 15% held by the top ten. Germline V CDR1 and CDR2: MNHNS, SASEGT. V lost 1 base, J lost 1 base, and 10 bases lay in between. The CDR3 consists of 15 residues. Comments on this clonotype: Antigen specificity is unknown.

Documented treatment: approximately 9-day PBMC culture with coronavirus spike peptide pools or control peptides (ViraFEST assay). The chain recombines TRBV6-1 with TRBJ1-1; no firm D call. The receptor's source is a human donor who had recovered from COVID-19. Sequenced material: CD4+ T cells from blood, cultured in vitro. CDR3 region: CASSEVVGRNTEAFF. CDR3 nucleotide sequence: TGTGCCAGCAGTGAAGTCGTTGGCCGGAACACTGAAGCTTTCTTT.